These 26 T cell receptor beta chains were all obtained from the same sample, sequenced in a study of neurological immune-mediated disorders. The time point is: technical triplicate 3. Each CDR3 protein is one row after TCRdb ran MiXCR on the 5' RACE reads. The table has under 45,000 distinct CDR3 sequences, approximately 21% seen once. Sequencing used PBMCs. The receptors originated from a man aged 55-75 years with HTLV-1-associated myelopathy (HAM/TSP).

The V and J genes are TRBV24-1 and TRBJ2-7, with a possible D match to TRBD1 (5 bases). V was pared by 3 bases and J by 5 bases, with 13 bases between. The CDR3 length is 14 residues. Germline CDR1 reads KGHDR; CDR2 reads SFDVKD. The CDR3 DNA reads TGTGCCACCAGTGATACAGGACGTACGAACGAGCAGTACTTC. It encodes CATSDTGRTNEQYF.

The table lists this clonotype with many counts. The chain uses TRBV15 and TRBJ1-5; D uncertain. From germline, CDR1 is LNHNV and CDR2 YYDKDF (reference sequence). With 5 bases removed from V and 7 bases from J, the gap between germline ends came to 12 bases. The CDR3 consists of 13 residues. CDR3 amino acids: CATSPSLGQPQHF. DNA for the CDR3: TGTGCCACCAGCCCCTCATTGGGACAGCCCCAGCATTTT.

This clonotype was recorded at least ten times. The CDR3 sequence: CSVEGQAGASYEQYF. CDR3 nucleotide sequence: TGCAGCGTTGAGGGGCAGGCGGGAGCCTCCTACGAGCAGTACTTC. V is TRBV29-1 and J is TRBJ2-7; TRBD2 matches at 7 bases. V was clipped by 3 bases and J by 0 bases; unmatched bases: 8. Looked up from germline, CDR1 is SQVTM and CDR2 is ANQGSEA. The CDR3 extends over 15 amino acids.

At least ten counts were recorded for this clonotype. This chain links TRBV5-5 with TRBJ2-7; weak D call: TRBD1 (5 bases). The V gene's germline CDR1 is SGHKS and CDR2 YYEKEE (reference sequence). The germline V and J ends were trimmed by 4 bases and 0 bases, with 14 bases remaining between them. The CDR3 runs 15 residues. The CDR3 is CASSTVAGPSYEQYF. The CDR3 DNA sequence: TGTGCCAGCAGCACCGTGGCAGGGCCCTCCTACGAGCAGTACTTC.

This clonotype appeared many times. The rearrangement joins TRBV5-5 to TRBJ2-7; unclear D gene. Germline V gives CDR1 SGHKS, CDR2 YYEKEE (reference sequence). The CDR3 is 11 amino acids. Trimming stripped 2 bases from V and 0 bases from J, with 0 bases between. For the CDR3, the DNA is TGTGCCAGCAGCTTCTCCTACGAGCAGTACTTC. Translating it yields CASSFSYEQYF.

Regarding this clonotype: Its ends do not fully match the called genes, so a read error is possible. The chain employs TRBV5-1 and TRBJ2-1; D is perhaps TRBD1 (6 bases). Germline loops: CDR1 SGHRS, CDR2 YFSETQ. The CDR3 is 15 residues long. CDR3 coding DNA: TGCGCCAGCAGCTTGATGGGGGCTGGATATAATGATCAGTTCTTC. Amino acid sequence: CASSLMGAGYNDQFF.

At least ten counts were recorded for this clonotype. The CDR3 region has the DNA TGTGCCGCCCGGGACAGTAATGAGCAGTTCTTC. It yields the protein CAARDSNEQFF. The genes are TRBV10-3 and TRBJ2-1, with TRBD1 matching over 7 bases. V gave up 11 bases and J gave up 7 bases; unmatched junction bases: 5. CDR1 and CDR2 (germline): ENHRY, SYGVKD. CDR3 size: 11 residues.

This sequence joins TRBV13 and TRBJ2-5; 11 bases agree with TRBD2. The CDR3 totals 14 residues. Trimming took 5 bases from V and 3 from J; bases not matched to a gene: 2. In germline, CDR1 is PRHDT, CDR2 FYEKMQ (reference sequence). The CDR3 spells CASSLSGREETQYF. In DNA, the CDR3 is TGTGCCAGCAGCCTTAGCGGGAGGGAAGAGACCCAGTACTTC.

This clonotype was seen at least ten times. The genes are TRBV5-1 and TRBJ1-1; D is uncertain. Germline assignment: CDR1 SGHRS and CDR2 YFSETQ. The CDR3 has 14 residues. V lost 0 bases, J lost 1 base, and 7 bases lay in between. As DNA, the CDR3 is TGCGCCAGCAGCTTGGTACGGCAGAACACTGAAGCTTTCTTT. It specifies CASSLVRQNTEAFF.

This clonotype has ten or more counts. DNA for the CDR3: TGTGCCAGCAGTTGGGGACTAGCGGATTACAATGAGCAGTTCTTC. Protein: CASSWGLADYNEQFF. The V and J genes are TRBV28 and TRBJ2-1; TRBD2 matches 11 bases. J was trimmed by 4 bases and V by 4 bases; bases with no gene match: 3. The CDR3 is 15 amino acids. CDR1 and CDR2 from the germline V gene are MDHEN and SYDVKM.

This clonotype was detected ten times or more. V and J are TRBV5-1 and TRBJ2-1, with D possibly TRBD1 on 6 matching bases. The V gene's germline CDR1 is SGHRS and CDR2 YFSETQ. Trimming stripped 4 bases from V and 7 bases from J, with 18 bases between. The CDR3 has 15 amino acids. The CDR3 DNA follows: TGCGCCAGCAGCACACTACAGGGAAAGTCGAATGAGCAGTTCTTC. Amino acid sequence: CASSTLQGKSNEQFF.

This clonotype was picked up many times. The CDR3 loop is CASSPGQGADTQYF. DNA for the CDR3: TGCGCCAGCAGCCCCGGACAGGGTGCAGATACGCAGTATTTT. V is TRBV5-1 and J is TRBJ2-3; 8 bases are shared with TRBD1. The germline V gene encodes CDR1 SGHRS and CDR2 YFSETQ. The CDR3 contains 14 residues. Unmatched junction bases numbered 5, after V lost 4 bases and J lost 4 bases.

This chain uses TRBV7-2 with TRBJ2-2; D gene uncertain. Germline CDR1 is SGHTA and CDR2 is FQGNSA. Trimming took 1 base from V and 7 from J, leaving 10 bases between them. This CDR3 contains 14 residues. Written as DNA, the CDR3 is TGTGCCAGCAGCTTAGTCAGGTCGGGCGGGGAGCTGTTTTTT. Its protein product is CASSLVRSGGELFF.

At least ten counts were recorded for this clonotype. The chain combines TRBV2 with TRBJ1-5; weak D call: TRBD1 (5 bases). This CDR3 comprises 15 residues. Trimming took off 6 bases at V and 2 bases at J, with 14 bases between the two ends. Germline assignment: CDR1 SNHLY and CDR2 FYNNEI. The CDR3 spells CASSPDIGGNQPQHF. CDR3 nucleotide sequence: TGTGCCAGCAGCCCGGACATTGGAGGCAATCAGCCCCAGCATTTT.

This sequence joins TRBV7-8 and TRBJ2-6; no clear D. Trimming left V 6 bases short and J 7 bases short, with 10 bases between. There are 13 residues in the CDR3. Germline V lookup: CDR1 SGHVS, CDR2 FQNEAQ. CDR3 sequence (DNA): TGTGCCAGCAGTGACTGGGAAGCCAACGTCCTGACTTTC. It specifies CASSDWEANVLTF. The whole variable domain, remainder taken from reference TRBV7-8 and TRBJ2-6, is GAGVSQSPRYKVAKRGQDVALRCDPISGHVSLFWYQQALGQGPEFLTYFQNEAQLDKSGLPSDRFFAERPEGSVSTLKIQRTQQEDSAVYLCASSDWEANVLTFGAGSRLTVL.

Here the CDR3 DNA reads TGCGCCAGCAGCCCCCCCGCGACAGCGGGAGGAGGTGAGCAGTTCTTC. Translating it yields CASSPPATAGGGEQFF. The gene calls are TRBV5-1 and TRBJ2-1; 9 bases match TRBD2. Trimming took 4 bases from V and 9 from J; bases not matched to a gene: 14. The CDR3 has 16 residues. From germline, CDR1 is SGHRS and CDR2 YFSETQ.

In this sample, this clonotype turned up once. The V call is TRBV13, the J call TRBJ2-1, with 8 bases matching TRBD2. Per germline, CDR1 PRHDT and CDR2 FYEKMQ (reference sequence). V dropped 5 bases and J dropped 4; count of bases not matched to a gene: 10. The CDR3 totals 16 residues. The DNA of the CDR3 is TGTGCCAGCAGCGCCACACTAACGGGAGGGTACAATGAGCAGTTCTTC. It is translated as CASSATLTGGYNEQFF. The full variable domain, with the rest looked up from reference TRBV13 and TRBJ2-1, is AAGVIQSPRHLIKEKRETATLKCYPIPRHDTVYWYQQGPGQDPQFLISFYEKMQSDKGSIPDRFSAQQFSDYHSELNMSSLELGDSALYFCASSATLTGGYNEQFFGPGTRLTVL.

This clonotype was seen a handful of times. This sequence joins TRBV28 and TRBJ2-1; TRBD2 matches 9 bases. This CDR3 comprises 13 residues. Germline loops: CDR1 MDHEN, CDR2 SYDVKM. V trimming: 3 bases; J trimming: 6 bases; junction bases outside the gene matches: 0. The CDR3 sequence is CASSLTSGNEQFF. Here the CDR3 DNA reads TGTGCCAGCAGTTTGACTAGCGGCAATGAGCAGTTCTTC.

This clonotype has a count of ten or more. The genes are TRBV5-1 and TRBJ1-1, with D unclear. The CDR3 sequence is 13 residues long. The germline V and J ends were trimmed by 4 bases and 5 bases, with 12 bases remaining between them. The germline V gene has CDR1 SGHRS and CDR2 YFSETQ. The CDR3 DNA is TGCGCCAGCAGCGCCCGAGCCGGGACTGAAGCTTTCTTT. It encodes CASSARAGTEAFF. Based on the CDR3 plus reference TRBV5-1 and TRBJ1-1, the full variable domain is KAGVTQTPRYLIKTRGQQVTLSCSPISGHRSVSWYQQTPGQGLQFLFEYFSETQRNKGNFPGRFSGRQFSNSRSEMNVSTLELGDSALYLCASSARAGTEAFFGQGTRLTVV.

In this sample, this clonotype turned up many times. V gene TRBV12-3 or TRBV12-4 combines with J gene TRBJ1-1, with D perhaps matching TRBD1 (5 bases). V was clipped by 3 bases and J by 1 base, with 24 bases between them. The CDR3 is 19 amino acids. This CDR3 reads CASSFFGRGIKTENTEAFF. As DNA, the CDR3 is TGTGCCAGCAGTTTCTTCGGGCGGGGGATAAAGACCGAGAACACTGAAGCTTTCTTT.

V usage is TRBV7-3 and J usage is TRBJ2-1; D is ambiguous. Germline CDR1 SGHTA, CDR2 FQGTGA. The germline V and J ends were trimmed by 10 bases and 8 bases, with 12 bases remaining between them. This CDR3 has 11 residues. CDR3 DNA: TGTGCCATCGCTCTGGGGTATGAGCAGTTCTTC. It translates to CAIALGYEQFF.

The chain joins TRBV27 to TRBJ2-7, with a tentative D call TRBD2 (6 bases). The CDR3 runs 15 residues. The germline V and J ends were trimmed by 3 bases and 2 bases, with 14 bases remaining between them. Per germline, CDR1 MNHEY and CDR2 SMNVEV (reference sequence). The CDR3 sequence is CASSFQRAITYEQYF. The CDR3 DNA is TGTGCCAGCAGTTTCCAGCGGGCTATTACCTACGAGCAGTACTTC.

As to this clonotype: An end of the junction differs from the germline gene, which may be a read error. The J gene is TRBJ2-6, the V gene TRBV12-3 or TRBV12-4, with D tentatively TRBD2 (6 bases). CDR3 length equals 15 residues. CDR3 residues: CASSQGLTGTNILTF. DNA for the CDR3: TGTGCCAGCAGCCAAGGACTAACTGGGACCAACATCCTGACTTTC.

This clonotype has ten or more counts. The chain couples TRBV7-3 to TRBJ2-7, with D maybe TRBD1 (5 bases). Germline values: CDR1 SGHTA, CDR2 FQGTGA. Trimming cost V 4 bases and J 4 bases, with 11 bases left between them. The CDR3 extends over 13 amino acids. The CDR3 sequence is CASSSYQGYEQYF. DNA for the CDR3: TGTGCCAGCAGCTCTTATCAGGGATACGAGCAGTACTTC.

The CDR3 protein is CASSLDRVGGNTIYF. DNA for the CDR3: TGCGCCAGCAGCTTGGACAGGGTGGGTGGAAACACCATATATTTT. This chain joins TRBV5-1 and TRBJ1-3, with D possibly being TRBD1 (6 bases). The germline V gene has CDR1 SGHRS and CDR2 YFSETQ. Trimming left V 0 bases short and J 3 bases short, with 10 bases between. This CDR3 contains 15 residues. The whole variable domain, filled in from reference TRBV5-1 and TRBJ1-3, reads KAGVTQTPRYLIKTRGQQVTLSCSPISGHRSVSWYQQTPGQGLQFLFEYFSETQRNKGNFPGRFSGRQFSNSRSEMNVSTLELGDSALYLCASSLDRVGGNTIYFGEGSWLTVV.

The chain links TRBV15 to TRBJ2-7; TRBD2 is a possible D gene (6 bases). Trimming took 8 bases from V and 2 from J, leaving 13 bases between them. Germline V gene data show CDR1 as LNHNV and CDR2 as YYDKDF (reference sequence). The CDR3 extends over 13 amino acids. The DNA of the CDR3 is TGTGCCACCCCTAGCGCATACCCCTACGAGCAGTACTTC. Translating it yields CATPSAYPYEQYF.